The entry below describes one TCR beta chain. This entry is derived from a study of shared clonotypes between healthy human individuals. The data were produced by immunoSEQ multiplex PCR, yet TCRdb's version contains in-frame clones alone and is incomplete. The data show 2 million to 2.5 million clones, 85% to 95% seen once. The CDR3 has 15 residues. V lost 4 bases, J lost 1 base, and 6 bases stayed unmatched. Germline V gene lookup returns CDR1 SGHRS and CDR2 YFSETQ. This clonotype was sampled from a man between 18 and 35 years old in good health. Some clones in this sample may be carry-over from other donors' samples. Sequenced: naive CD4+ T cells from PBMCs. Subset indicated: CD45RA+ positively selected. The chain carries TRBV5-1 and TRBJ2-5; 8 bases align to TRBD2. The CDR3: CASSPQGLVQETQYF. In DNA, the CDR3 is TGCGCCAGCAGCCCCCAGGGACTAGTCCAAGAGACCCAGTACTTC. Combining the CDR3 with reference TRBV5-1 and TRBJ2-5 gives the whole variable domain KAGVTQTPRYLIKTRGQQVTLSCSPISGHRSVSWYQQTPGQGLQFLFEYFSETQRNKGNFPGRFSGRQFSNSRSEMNVSTLELGDSALYLCASSPQGLVQETQYFGPGTRLLVL.